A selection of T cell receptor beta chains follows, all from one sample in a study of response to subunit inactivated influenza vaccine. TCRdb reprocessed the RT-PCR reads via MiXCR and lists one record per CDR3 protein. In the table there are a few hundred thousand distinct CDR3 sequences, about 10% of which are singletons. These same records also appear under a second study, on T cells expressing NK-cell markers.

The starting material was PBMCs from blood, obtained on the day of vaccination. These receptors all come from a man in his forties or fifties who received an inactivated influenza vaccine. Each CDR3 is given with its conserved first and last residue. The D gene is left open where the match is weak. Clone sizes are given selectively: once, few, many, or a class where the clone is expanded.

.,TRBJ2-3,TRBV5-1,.,CASSSTSKWVDTQYF,TGCGCCAGCAGCTCGACTAGTAAATGGGTGGATACGCAGTATTTT
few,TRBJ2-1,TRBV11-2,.,CASSSRVTNEQFF,TGTGCCAGCAGCTCGAGGGTAACCAATGAGCAGTTCTTC
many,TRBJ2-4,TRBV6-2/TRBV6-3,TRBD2,CASKKRDLAKNIQYF,TGTGCCAGCAAAAAGCGGGACCTTGCCAAAAACATTCAGTACTTC
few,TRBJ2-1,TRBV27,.,CASSLSRRSYNEQFF,TGTGCCAGCAGTTTATCTCGGCGAAGCTACAATGAGCAGTTCTTC
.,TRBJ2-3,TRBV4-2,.,CASSQDRGAATQYF,TGTGCCAGCAGCCAAGATAGGGGGGCTGCTACGCAGTATTTT
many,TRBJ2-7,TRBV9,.,CASSDGKTPYEQYF,TGTGCCAGCAGCGATGGAAAGACCCCCTACGAGCAGTACTTC
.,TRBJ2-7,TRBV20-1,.,CSAIAYSAYEQYF,TGCAGTGCTATCGCCTACTCCGCCTACGAGCAGTACTTC
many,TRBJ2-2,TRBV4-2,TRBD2,CASSHASGGLLGGELFF,TGTGCCAGCAGCCACGCTAGCGGGGGGCTACTCGGCGGGGAGCTGTTTTTT
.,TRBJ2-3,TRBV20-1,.,CSRDSRATDTQYF,TGCAGTCGGGACTCCCGAGCCACAGATACGCAGTATTTT
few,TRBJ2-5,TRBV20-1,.,CSAQRLGGSVETQYF,TGCAGTGCCCAACGGTTGGGGGGTAGCGTGGAGACCCAGTACTTC
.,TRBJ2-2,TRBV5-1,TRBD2,CASSLGTSGANTGELFF,TGCGCCAGCAGCTTGGGGACTAGCGGAGCGAACACCGGGGAGCTGTTTTTT
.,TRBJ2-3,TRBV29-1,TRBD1,CSVPSRDREDTQYF,TGCAGCGTTCCCAGCAGAGACAGGGAAGATACGCAGTATTTT
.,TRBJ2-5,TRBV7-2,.,CASSHLGQETQYF,TGTGCCAGCAGCCATTTAGGGCAAGAGACCCAGTACTTC
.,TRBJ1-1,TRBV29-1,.,CSLGRDRNTEAFF,TGCAGCCTGGGACGGGACCGGAACACTGAAGCTTTCTTT
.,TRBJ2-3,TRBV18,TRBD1,CASSKGTASTDTQYF,TGTGCCAGCTCAAAGGGGACAGCTAGCACAGATACGCAGTATTTT
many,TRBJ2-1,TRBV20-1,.,CSARDSGTNNEQFF,TGCAGTGCTAGGGACAGCGGGACAAACAATGAGCAGTTCTTC
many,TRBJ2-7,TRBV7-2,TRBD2,CASSFPGGIYEQYF,TGTGCCAGCAGCTTTCCGGGAGGGATATACGAGCAGTACTTC
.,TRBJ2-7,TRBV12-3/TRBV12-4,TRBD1,CASSSFGQGPYEQYF,TGTGCCAGCAGCTCCTTTGGACAGGGACCCTACGAGCAGTACTTC
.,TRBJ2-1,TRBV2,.,CASSELDEQFF,TGTGCCAGCAGTGAATTGGATGAGCAGTTCTTC
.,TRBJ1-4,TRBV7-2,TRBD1,CASSFAGTGHEKLFF,TGTGCCAGCAGCTTCGCCGGGACAGGGCATGAAAAACTGTTTTTT
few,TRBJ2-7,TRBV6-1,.,CASSDQGGATYEQYF,TGTGCCAGCAGTGATCAAGGGGGGGCTACCTACGAGCAGTACTTC
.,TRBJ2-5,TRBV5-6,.,CASSLKGLGPETQYF,TGTGCCAGCAGCTTGAAAGGGCTAGGCCCAGAGACCCAGTACTTC
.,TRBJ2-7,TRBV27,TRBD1,CASAKRTGIEQYF,TGTGCCAGCGCCAAACGGACAGGAATAGAGCAGTACTTC
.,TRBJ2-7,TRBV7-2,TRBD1,CASSPIQTGYTGQYF,TGTGCCAGCAGCCCTATCCAGACAGGGTATACGGGGCAGTACTTC
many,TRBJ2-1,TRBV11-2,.,CASSLMGVSGDEQFF,TGTGCCAGCAGCTTAATGGGGGTATCAGGTGATGAGCAGTTCTTC
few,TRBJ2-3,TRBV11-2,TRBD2,CASSLLLAGGGGTDTQYF,TGTGCCAGCAGCTTATTACTAGCGGGAGGGGGTGGCACAGATACGCAGTATTTT
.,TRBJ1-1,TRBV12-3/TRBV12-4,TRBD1,CASSSGTGGRTEAFF,TGTGCCAGCAGTTCTGGGACAGGGGGGCGCACTGAAGCTTTCTTT
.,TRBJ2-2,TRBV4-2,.,CASGKGVAGELFF,TGTGCCAGCGGGAAAGGTGTCGCCGGGGAGCTGTTTTTT
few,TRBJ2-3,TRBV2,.,CASLEDTQYF,TGTGCCAGCCTCGAAGATACGCAGTATTTT
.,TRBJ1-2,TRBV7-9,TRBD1,CASSLTGTENNYGYTF,TGTGCCAGCAGCTTAACCGGGACAGAGAACAACTATGGCTACACCTTC
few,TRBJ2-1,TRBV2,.,CASSEIRRSNEQFF,TGTGCCAGCAGTGAAATTAGGCGGAGCAATGAGCAGTTCTTC
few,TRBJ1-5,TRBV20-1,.,CSARDLTGTLSSNQPQHF,TGCAGTGCTAGAGATCTTACAGGGACCCTTTCCAGCAATCAGCCCCAGCATTTT
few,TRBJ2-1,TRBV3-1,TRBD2,CASSQAYAGAYNEQFF,TGTGCCAGCAGCCAAGCTTACGCGGGAGCTTACAATGAGCAGTTCTTC
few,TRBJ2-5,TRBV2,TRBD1,CASSEKDARDRGRETQYF,TGTGCCAGCAGTGAAAAGGATGCTCGGGACAGGGGGCGAGAGACCCAGTACTTC
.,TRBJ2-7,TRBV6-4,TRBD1,CASSSRDRVLYEQYF,TGTGCCAGCAGCTCCCGGGACAGGGTTTTATACGAGCAGTACTTC
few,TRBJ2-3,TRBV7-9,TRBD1,CASSSGTGYITDTQYF,TGTGCCAGCAGCTCTGGGACAGGGTATATAACAGATACGCAGTATTTT
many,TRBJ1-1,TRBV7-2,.,CASSSQGVRTEAFF,TGTGCCAGCAGCTCCCAAGGCGTAAGGACTGAAGCTTTCTTT
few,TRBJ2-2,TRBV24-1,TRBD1,CATSDWTGGGLTEELFF,TGTGCCACCAGTGACTGGACAGGGGGCGGCCTCACGGAGGAGCTGTTTTTT
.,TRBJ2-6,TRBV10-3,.,CAISELRSGANVLTF,TGTGCCATCAGTGAGTTGAGGTCTGGGGCCAACGTCCTGACTTTC
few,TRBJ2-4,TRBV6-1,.,CASSPVPGTGKNIQYF,TGTGCCAGCAGTCCCGTCCCCGGGACTGGCAAAAACATTCAGTACTTC
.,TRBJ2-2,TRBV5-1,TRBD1,CASSLTGTGPTGELFF,TGCGCCAGCAGCTTGACCGGGACAGGACCCACCGGGGAGCTGTTTTTT